This T cell receptor (beta chain) was sequenced for a study of blood T cell repertoires in COVID-19. Across the whole study: Some COVID-19 samples were acute and others convalescent; all came from the United States, Italy and Spain. Sample material is recorded as cDNA or gDNA derived from T cells, B-cell-depleted T cells, or PBMCs.

Authors' methods: Reference gene primer amplification gave nucleated cell count estimates. Some clones are missing from TCRdb's copy, which holds only in-frame ones; the method was immunoSEQ multiplex PCR. Clone size and V and J calls were adopted from that table, with D and trimming inferred from the DNA. The profile shows around 99,000 clones, roughly 88% of them singletons. The V segment lost 6 bases and the J segment 0 bases; nucleotides outside the gene matches: 5. From germline, CDR1 is LNHDA and CDR2 SQIVND (reference sequence). The CDR3 is 16 residues long. The receptor's source is a man aged 50-59 years with active or convalescent COVID-19. Specimen: peripheral blood. The chain joins TRBV19 to TRBJ2-2; 9 bases map to TRBD2. DNA of the CDR3: TGTGCCAGTAGGACCCGGACTAGCGCGAACACCGGGGAGCTGTTTTTT. This sequence encodes CASRTRTSANTGELFF.